This T cell receptor (beta chain) derives from a study of cytomegalovirus exposure and HLA in healthy donors. The PCR made use of 60 Vbeta and 13 Jbeta primers. Per the study methods: Roughly 11 million of the approximately 80 million unique TCR beta chains counted in a later analysis were shared. The table came from immunoSEQ multiplex PCR; TCRdb's copy has only in-frame clones and leaves some out. The V and J calls and clone size come from that table; D and trimming were worked out from the DNA. This sample has 180,000 or so clones, with over 60% found just once. As regards this clone: What it binds is unknown.

The germline V gene has CDR1 MNHNY and CDR2 SVGAGI (reference sequence). The length of the CDR3 is 16 residues. V trimming: 2 bases; J trimming: 3 bases; junction bases outside the gene matches: 9. Study conclusions and caveats: Most subjects had HLA-A and HLA-B alleles reportedly predicted accurately by TCR beta sequences.

Input material: PBMCs. The origin of this receptor is a man younger than 35 in good health and CMV-seronegative. The rearrangement joins TRBV6-6 to TRBJ2-5, with 7 bases fitting TRBD2. In DNA, the CDR3 is TGTGCCAGCAGTTACCCGCCCGGGGGGTCCAAAGAGACCCAGTACTTC. Its protein product is CASSYPPGGSKETQYF.